This T cell receptor (beta chain) comes out of a study of cytomegalovirus exposure and HLA in healthy donors. The primer mix had 60 Vbeta and 13 Jbeta primers. TCRdb keeps only in-frame clones here, not all; method: immunoSEQ multiplex PCR. The data contain roughly 100,000 clones, over 75% of them seen just once; the ten biggest clones take up 8.5% to 10%. The CDR3 has 16 residues. V lost 6 bases and J lost 3; bases outside the gene matches: 6. Germline CDR1 MNHEY, CDR2 SMNVEV (reference sequence). Material: PBMCs. This rearrangement joins TRBV27 to TRBJ2-2; 11 bases match TRBD2. This receptor was obtained from a woman between 35 and 50 years old in good health and CMV-seropositive. In DNA form, the CDR3 reads TGTGCCAGCAGCCCTCCGGGACTAGCGGACACCGGGGAGCTGTTTTTT. This encodes CASSPPGLADTGELFF.